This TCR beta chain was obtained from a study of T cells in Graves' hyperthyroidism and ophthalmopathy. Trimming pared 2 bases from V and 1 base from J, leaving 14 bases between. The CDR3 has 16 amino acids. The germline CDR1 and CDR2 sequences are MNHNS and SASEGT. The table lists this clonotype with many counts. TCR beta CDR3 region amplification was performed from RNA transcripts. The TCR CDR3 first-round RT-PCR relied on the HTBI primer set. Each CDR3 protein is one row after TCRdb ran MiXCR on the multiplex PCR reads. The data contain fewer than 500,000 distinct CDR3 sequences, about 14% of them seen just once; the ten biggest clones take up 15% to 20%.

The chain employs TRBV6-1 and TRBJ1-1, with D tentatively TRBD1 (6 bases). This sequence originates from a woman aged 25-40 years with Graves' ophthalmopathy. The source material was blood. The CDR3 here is CASSERWGAGNTEAFF. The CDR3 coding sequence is TGTGCCAGCAGTGAACGGTGGGGGGCTGGGAACACTGAAGCTTTCTTT.